These 24 T cell receptor beta chains were sequenced from one sample in a study of graft-versus-host responses after intestinal transplantation. No antigens are known for them. The table came from immunoSEQ multiplex PCR; TCRdb's copy has only in-frame clones and leaves some out. The sample yields nearly 110,000 clones, roughly 87% seen once. The sequenced sample was unstimulated CD4+ T cells sorted from spleen or lymph node cells, obtained before transplant. The source is a human donor who was the organ donor for an intestinal transplant.

The V gene is TRBV5-1, the J gene TRBJ2-3, with D perhaps matching TRBD1 (6 bases). The CDR3 consists of 13 residues. The V and J ends lost 4 bases and 7 bases respectively, with 13 bases between them. In germline, CDR1 is SGHRS, CDR2 YFSETQ. CDR3 loop: CASSVDSLNTQYF. The CDR3, as DNA: TGCGCCAGCAGCGTGGACAGTCTTAATACGCAGTATTTT.

The rearrangement links TRBV6-1 to TRBJ2-7; D is possibly TRBD1 (6 bases). The CDR3 runs 14 residues. V lost 7 bases to trimming and J lost 3 bases, with 16 bases between them. The germline V gene encodes CDR1 MNHNS and CDR2 SASEGT. The CDR3 reads CASTKRTVLYEQYF. CDR3 bases: TGTGCCAGCACAAAGCGGACAGTCCTCTACGAGCAGTACTTC.

The genes are TRBV21-1 and TRBJ2-2; the table's D call, TRBD1, has no DNA check behind it. TRBV21-1 is noted as a pseudogene. The CDR3 spans 17 residues. CDR3 in amino acids: CASSKRTGVINTGELFF. In nucleotides, the CDR3 is TGTGCCAGCAGCAAGCGTACAGGGGTAATAAACACCGGGGAGCTGTTTTTT.

The chain couples TRBV6-5 to TRBJ2-3; either TRBD1 or TRBD2 may supply D (5 bases each). Trimming cost V 3 bases and J 5 bases, with 15 bases left between them. Germline lookup yields CDR1 MNHEY and CDR2 SVGAGI. The CDR3 contains 15 residues. In nucleotides, the CDR3 is TGTGCCAGCAGTTATGGGAGAGGGGCCGGAGATACGCAGTATTTT. It codes for CASSYGRGAGDTQYF.

The gene calls are TRBV27 and TRBJ2-1, with 10 bases that match TRBD2. CDR3 size: 15 residues. The J segment lost 3 bases and the V segment lost 5 bases, leaving 4 bases of the junction unmatched. Germline V gene sequence: CDR1 MNHEY, CDR2 SMNVEV (reference sequence). Written as DNA, the CDR3 is TGTGCCAGCAGTCCTCTAGCGGGAGTCTACAATGAGCAGTTCTTC. Its translation: CASSPLAGVYNEQFF.

The chain is built from TRBV19 and TRBJ1-5; D is unclear. Germline CDR1 LNHDA, CDR2 SQIVND (reference sequence). Between the trimmed V and J ends, which lost 7 bases and 3 bases, there was a span of 13 bases. The CDR3 sequence is 14 residues long. CDR3 amino acids: CASTPFVPNQPQHF. The CDR3 DNA reads as TGTGCCAGTACCCCCTTCGTCCCCAATCAGCCCCAGCATTTT. Together with reference TRBV19 and TRBJ1-5, the CDR3 gives the full variable domain: DGGITQSPKYLFRKEGQNVTLSCEQNLNHDAMYWYRQDPGQGLRLIYYSQIVNDFQKGDIAEGYSVSREKKESFPLTVTSAQKNPTAFYLCASTPFVPNQPQHFGDGTRLSIL.

This CDR3 is CASSVGQGNTEAFF. In nucleotides, the CDR3 is TGTGCCAGCAGCGTGGGACAGGGAAACACTGAAGCTTTCTTT. The V call is TRBV11-2, the J call TRBJ1-1; 9 bases agree with TRBD1. This CDR3 region has 14 residues. V shed 5 bases and J 2 bases; nucleotides not matched to a gene: 3. Germline values: CDR1 SGHAT, CDR2 FQNNGV.

V is TRBV1 and J is TRBJ1-4. TRBV1 constitutes a pseudogene. The CDR3 spans 16 residues. The CDR3 loop is CTSSQDRQVKREKLFF. The CDR3 nucleotides are TGCACCAGCAGCCAAGATCGTCAGGTTAAGCGAGAAAAACTGTTTTTT.

Worth noting for this clone: This CDR3 is also generated by other DNA sequences in the sample. The chain links TRBV28 to TRBJ1-1; TRBD1 matches 9 bases. Germline-derived CDR1 and CDR2 are MDHEN and SYDVKM. V gave up 5 bases and J gave up 2 bases; unmatched junction bases: 6. The length of the CDR3 is 15 residues. CDR3 nucleotide sequence: TGTGCCAGCAGTCCTCCGGGACAGGGTAACACTGAAGCTTTCTTT. Translated: CASSPPGQGNTEAFF.

The chain is built from TRBV2 and TRBJ2-6, with 11 bases lining up with TRBD1. V shed 6 bases, J shed 2 bases, and the junction held 6 bases outside the gene matches. Looked up from germline, CDR1 is SNHLY and CDR2 is FYNNEI. The CDR3 spans 17 residues. CDR3 amino acids: CASRTGQGVAGANVLTF. CDR3 DNA: TGTGCCAGCAGGACGGGACAGGGGGTAGCTGGGGCCAACGTCCTGACTTTC.

This sequence joins TRBV7-9 and TRBJ1-2; D is uncertain. Trimming took 5 bases from V and 8 from J, leaving 15 bases between them. Germline lookup yields CDR1 SEHNR and CDR2 FQNEAQ (reference sequence). CDR3 length equals 13 residues. CDR3 nucleotides: TGTGCCAGCAGCCCCTGGGGTGTCGGGGGCTACACCTTC. This encodes CASSPWGVGGYTF.

Only a few counts were recorded for this clone. V and J are TRBV4-2 and TRBJ2-5; D is unresolved. Germline V CDR1 and CDR2: LGHNA, YNFKEQ. This CDR3 region has 14 residues. Deletions cut 3 bases from V and 2 bases from J, with 10 bases between. The CDR3 DNA reads TGTGCCAGCAGCCAGGCCGTGGGGCAAGAGACCCAGTACTTC. This codes for CASSQAVGQETQYF.

J is TRBJ1-5 and V is TRBV6-1; D ambiguous. The CDR3 sequence is 15 residues long. Germline V CDR1 and CDR2: MNHNS, SASEGT. V was pared by 7 bases and J by 1 base, with 14 bases between. CDR3 residues: CASTPGRRSNQPQHF. CDR3 sequence (DNA): TGTGCCAGCACCCCCGGACGGAGGAGCAATCAGCCCCAGCATTTT.

The chain combines TRBV10-2 with TRBJ2-5; no reliable D call. Per the germline V gene, CDR1 is WSHSY and CDR2 is SAAADI. V lost 2 bases and J 5 bases, leaving 9 bases between the germline ends. This CDR3 is 13 amino acids long. The DNA for the CDR3 is TGCGCCAGCAGTGAGATTAGAAAGGAGACCCAGTACTTC. Protein: CASSEIRKETQYF.

The chain has TRBV7-9 and TRBJ2-3; possible D gene TRBD1, 5 bases. Germline V lookup: CDR1 SEHNR, CDR2 FQNEAQ (reference sequence). The V end lost 2 bases, the J end lost 5 bases, and 14 bases lay between the germline ends. This CDR3 comprises 15 residues. The CDR3 reads CASSLNRRAGDTQYF. In DNA form, the CDR3 reads TGTGCCAGCAGCTTAAATCGCAGGGCCGGAGATACGCAGTATTTT. The whole variable domain, remainder taken from reference TRBV7-9 and TRBJ2-3, is DTGVSQNPRHKITKRGQNVTFRCDPISEHNRLYWYRQTLGQGPEFLTYFQNEAQLEKSRLLSDRFSAERPKGSFSTLEIQRTEQGDSAMYLCASSLNRRAGDTQYFGPGTRLTVL.

This clone has only one observation. The V gene is TRBV30, the J gene TRBJ2-3; D not certain. Trimming pared 3 bases from V and 0 bases from J, leaving 16 bases between. CDR1 is GTSNPN and CDR2 is SVGIG in the germline V gene (reference sequence). The CDR3 spans 16 residues. The CDR3 DNA is TGTGCCTGGAGGCCTCTGGGCAGACCCAGCACAGATACGCAGTATTTT. This sequence encodes CAWRPLGRPSTDTQYF.

This chain uses TRBV5-1 with TRBJ2-7; the match to TRBD2 covers 15 bases. CDR3 length: 15 amino acids. With 0 bases clipped from V and 6 bases from J, the junction kept 1 base outside the gene matches. Germline values: CDR1 SGHRS, CDR2 YFSETQ. CDR3 in amino acids: CASSLVGLAGGEQYF. CDR3 DNA: TGCGCCAGCAGCTTGGTGGGACTAGCGGGGGGCGAGCAGTACTTC.

Here the CDR3 DNA reads TGTGCTAGTGGTTTGGTACTTGAGCAGCCCCAGCATTTT. Protein: CASGLVLEQPQHF. V and J are TRBV12-5 and TRBJ1-5; D call uncertain. This CDR3 is 13 amino acids long. Germline values: CDR1 LGHNT, CDR2 FRNRAP. V lost 0 bases and J lost 7, with 7 bases in between.

This chain connects TRBV11-3 to TRBJ1-2, with 8 nucleotides matching TRBD1. From germline, CDR1 is SGHNT and CDR2 YENEEA. The CDR3 is made up of 13 amino acids. Losses at the gene ends were 6 bases for V and 6 bases for J; bases not matched to a gene: 6. The CDR3 sequence: CASRFSTGDGYTF. As DNA, the CDR3 is TGTGCCAGCAGGTTTTCGACAGGGGATGGCTACACCTTC.

V and J are TRBV6-5 and TRBJ2-7; D gene unclear. Trimming shortened V by 5 bases and J by 3 bases, and 17 bases separated the two germline ends. CDR3 length equals 15 residues. Germline assignment: CDR1 MNHEY and CDR2 SVGAGI. CDR3 coding DNA: TGTGCCAGCAGTGCCACCATCGGACGGTACTACGAGCAGTACTTC. This translates into CASSATIGRYYEQYF.

The genes are TRBV10-2 and TRBJ2-1, with D perhaps matching TRBD2 (6 bases). This CDR3 spans 16 amino acids. V was shortened by 6 bases and J by 1 base, with 16 bases between the two germline ends. Germline lookup yields CDR1 WSHSY and CDR2 SAAADI. CDR3 bases: TGCGCCAGCAGACGACTAGGAGGGGAGTCCTACAATGAGCAGTTCTTC. This sequence encodes CASRRLGGESYNEQFF.

The chain carries TRBV5-1 and TRBJ2-3, with D perhaps being TRBD1 or TRBD2 (7 bases each). The V end was cut by 0 bases, the J end by 3 bases, with 11 bases between. The CDR3 is 15 residues long. Germline assignment: CDR1 SGHRS and CDR2 YFSETQ. CDR3 coding DNA: TGCGCCAGCAGCTTGGGACAGGGAGGGACAGATACGCAGTATTTT. Its protein product is CASSLGQGGTDTQYF.

The chain couples TRBV11-2 to TRBJ1-2; D is unresolved. Germline V gives CDR1 SGHAT, CDR2 FQNNGV. The CDR3 loop spans 12 amino acids. Trimming took 5 bases from V and 4 from J, leaving 8 bases between them. DNA of the CDR3: TGTGCCAGCAGCCTCCCCGGCTATGGCTACACCTTC. It yields the protein CASSLPGYGYTF.

The rearrangement links TRBV21-1 to TRBJ2-3; TRBD2, the table's D call, lacks a check against the DNA. TRBV21-1 is termed a pseudogene. The CDR3 totals 20 residues. CDR3 in DNA: TGTGCCAGCACCCTCCCCTCCGGGACTAGAAGGAGTTTAGGCACAGATACGCAGTATTTT. As protein: CASTLPSGTRRSLGTDTQYF.